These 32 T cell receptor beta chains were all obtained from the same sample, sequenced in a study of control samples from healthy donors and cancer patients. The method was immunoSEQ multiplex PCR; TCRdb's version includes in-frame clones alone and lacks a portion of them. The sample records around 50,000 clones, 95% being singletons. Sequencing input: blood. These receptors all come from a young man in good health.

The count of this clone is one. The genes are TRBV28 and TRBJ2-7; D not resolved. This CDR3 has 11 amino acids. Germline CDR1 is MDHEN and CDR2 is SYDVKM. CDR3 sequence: CATGSSLEQYF. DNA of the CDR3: TGTGCTACCGGCAGCTCCCTCGAGCAGTACTTC.

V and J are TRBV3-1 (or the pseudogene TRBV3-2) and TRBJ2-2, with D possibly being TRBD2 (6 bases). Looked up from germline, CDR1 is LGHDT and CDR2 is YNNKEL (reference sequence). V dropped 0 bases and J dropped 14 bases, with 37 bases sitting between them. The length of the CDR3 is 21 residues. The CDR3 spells CASSQDLFRENLELTPGTLFF. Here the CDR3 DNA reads TGTGCCAGCAGCCAAGATCTTTTTCGGGAGAACCTTGAACTTACACCGGGGACTCTGTTTTTT.

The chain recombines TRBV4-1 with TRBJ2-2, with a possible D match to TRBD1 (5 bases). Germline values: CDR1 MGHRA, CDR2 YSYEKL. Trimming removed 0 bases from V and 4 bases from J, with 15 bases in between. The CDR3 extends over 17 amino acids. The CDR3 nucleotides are TGCGCCAGCAGCCAAGATCCGGGCAGGGATAGCACCGGGGAGCTGTTTTTT. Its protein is CASSQDPGRDSTGELFF.

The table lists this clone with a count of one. The CDR3 loop is CASSWGLATQETQYF. The DNA for the CDR3 is TGTGCCAGCAGCTGGGGACTAGCGACCCAAGAGACCCAGTACTTC. V usage is TRBV7-8 and J usage is TRBJ2-5; TRBD2 matches 10 bases. The germline gives CDR1 SGHVS, CDR2 FQNEAQ. The V segment lost 4 bases and the J segment 1 base; nucleotides outside the gene matches: 3. The CDR3 loop spans 15 amino acids.

The CDR3 here is CASSFGQGGYGYTF. The CDR3 region has the DNA TGTGCCAGCAGCTTCGGACAGGGGGGCTATGGCTACACCTTC. V and J are TRBV28 and TRBJ1-2; 10 bases agree with TRBD1. The length of the CDR3 is 14 residues. The V gene's germline CDR1 is MDHEN and CDR2 SYDVKM. J was trimmed by 4 bases and V by 6 bases; bases with no gene match: 5.

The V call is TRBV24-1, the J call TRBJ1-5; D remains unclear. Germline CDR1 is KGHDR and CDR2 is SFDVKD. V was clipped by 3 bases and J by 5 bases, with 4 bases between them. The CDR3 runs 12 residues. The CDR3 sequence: CATSDGYQPQHF. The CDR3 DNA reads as TGTGCCACCAGTGATGGATATCAGCCCCAGCATTTT.

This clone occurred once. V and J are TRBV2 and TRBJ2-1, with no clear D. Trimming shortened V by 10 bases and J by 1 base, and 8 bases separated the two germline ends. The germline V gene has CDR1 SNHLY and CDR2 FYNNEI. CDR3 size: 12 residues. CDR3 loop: CATVGSYNEQFF. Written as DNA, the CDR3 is TGTGCCACAGTAGGATCCTACAATGAGCAGTTCTTC.

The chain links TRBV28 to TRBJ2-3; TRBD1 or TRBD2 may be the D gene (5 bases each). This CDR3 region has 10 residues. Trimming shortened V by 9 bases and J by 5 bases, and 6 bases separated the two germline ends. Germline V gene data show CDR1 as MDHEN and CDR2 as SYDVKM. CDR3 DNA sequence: TGTGCCAGGAGGGGAGATACGCAGTATTTT. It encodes CARRGDTQYF. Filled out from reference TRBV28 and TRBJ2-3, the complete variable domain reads DVKVTQSSRYLVKRTGEKVFLECVQDMDHENMFWYRQDPGLGLRLIYFSYDVKMKEKGDIPEGYSVSREKKERFSLILESASTNQTSMYLCARRGDTQYFGPGTRLTVL.

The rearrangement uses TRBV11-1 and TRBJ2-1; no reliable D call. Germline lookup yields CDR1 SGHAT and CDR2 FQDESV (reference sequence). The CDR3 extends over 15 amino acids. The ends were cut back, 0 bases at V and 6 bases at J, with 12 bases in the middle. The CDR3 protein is CASSLAPISVNEQFF. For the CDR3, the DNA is TGTGCCAGCAGCTTAGCTCCGATTTCAGTCAATGAGCAGTTCTTC.

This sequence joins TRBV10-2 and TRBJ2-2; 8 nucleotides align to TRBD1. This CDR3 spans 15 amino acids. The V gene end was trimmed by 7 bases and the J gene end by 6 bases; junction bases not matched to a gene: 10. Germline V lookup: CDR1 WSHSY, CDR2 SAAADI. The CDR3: CASTRTGTVSGELFF. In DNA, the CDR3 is TGCGCCAGCACCCGGACAGGGACGGTCTCCGGGGAGCTGTTTTTT.

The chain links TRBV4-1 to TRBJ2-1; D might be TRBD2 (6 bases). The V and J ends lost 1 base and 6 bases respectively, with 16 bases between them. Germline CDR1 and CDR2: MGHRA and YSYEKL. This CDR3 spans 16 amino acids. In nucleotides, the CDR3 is TGCGCCAGCAGCCAAGTGGAGCGGGTCGGGGTCAATGAGCAGTTCTTC. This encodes CASSQVERVGVNEQFF.

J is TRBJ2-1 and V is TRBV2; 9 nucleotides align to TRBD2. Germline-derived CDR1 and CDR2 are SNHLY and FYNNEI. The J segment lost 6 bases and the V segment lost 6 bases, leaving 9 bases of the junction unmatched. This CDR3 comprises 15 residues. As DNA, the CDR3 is TGTGCCAGCAGGAAGGGGCGGGAGGGATCCAATGAGCAGTTCTTC. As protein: CASRKGREGSNEQFF.

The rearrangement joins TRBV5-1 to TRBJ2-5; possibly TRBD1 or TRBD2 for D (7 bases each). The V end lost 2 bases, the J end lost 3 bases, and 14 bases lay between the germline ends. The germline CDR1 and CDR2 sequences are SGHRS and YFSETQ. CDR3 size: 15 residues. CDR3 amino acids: CASSLLQGREETQYF. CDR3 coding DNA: TGCGCCAGCAGCTTACTACAGGGGAGGGAAGAGACCCAGTACTTC.

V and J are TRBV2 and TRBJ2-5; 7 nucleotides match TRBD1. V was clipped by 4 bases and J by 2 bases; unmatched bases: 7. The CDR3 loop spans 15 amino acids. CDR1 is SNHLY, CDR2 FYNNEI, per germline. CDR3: CASSVLDRSQETQYF. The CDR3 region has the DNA TGTGCCAGCAGTGTTTTGGACAGGTCACAAGAGACCCAGTACTTC.

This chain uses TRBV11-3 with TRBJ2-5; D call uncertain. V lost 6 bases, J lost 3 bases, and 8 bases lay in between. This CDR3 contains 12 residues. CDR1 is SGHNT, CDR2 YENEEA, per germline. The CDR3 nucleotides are TGTGCCAGCAGGAGGACGGAAGAGACCCAGTACTTC. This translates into CASRRTEETQYF. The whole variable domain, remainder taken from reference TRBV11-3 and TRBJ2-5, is EAGVVQSPRYKIIEKKQPVAFWCNPISGHNTLYWYLQNLGQGPELLIRYENEEAVDDSQLPKDRFSAERLKGVDSTLKIQPAELGDSAVYLCASRRTEETQYFGPGTRLLVL.

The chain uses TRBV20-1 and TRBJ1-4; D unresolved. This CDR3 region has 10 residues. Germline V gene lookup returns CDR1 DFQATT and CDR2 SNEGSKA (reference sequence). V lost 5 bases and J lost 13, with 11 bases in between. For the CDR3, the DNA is TGCAGTGCTGAGAGGGATGGACTGTTTTTT. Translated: CSAERDGLFF.

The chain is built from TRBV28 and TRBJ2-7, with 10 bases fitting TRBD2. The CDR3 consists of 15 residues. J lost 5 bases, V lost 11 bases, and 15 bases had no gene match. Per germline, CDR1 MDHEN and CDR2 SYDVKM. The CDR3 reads CAARAGGRKLDEQYF. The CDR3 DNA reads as TGTGCCGCACGAGCGGGAGGGCGAAAACTGGACGAGCAGTACTTC.

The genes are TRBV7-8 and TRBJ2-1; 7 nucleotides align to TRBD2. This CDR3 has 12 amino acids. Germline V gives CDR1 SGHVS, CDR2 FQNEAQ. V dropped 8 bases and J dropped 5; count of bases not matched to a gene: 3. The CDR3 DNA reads TGTGCCAGCCGGCGGGAGAACAATGAGCAGTTCTTC. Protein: CASRRENNEQFF. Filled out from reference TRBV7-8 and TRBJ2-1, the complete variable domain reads GAGVSQSPRYKVAKRGQDVALRCDPISGHVSLFWYQQALGQGPEFLTYFQNEAQLDKSGLPSDRFFAERPEGSVSTLKIQRTQQEDSAVYLCASRRENNEQFFGPGTRLTVL.

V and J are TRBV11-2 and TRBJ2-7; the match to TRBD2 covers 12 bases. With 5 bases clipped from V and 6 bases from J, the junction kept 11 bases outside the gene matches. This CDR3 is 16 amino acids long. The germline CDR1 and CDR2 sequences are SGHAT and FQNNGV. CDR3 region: CASSPPSGRAVGEQYF. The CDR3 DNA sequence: TGTGCCAGCAGCCCTCCTAGCGGGAGGGCCGTGGGCGAGCAGTACTTC.

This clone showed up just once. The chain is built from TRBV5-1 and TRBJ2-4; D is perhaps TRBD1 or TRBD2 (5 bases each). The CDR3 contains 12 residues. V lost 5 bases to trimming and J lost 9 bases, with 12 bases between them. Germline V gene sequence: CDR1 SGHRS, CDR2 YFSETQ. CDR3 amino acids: CASRAGTGIQYF. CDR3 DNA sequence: TGCGCCAGCAGGGCCGGGACGGGCATTCAGTACTTC.

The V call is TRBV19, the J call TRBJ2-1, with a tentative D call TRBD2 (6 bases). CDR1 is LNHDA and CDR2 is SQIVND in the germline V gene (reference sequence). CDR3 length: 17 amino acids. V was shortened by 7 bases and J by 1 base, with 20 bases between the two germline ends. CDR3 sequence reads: CASTESRRAFSYNEQFF. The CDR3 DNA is TGTGCCAGTACTGAGAGCAGGAGGGCCTTTTCCTACAATGAGCAGTTCTTC.

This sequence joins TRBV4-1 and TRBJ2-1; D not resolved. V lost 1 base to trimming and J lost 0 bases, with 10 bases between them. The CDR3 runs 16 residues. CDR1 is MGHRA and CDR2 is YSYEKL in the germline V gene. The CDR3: CASSQGLVSSYNEQFF. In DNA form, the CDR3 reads TGCGCCAGCAGCCAAGGCCTGGTAAGCTCCTACAATGAGCAGTTCTTC.

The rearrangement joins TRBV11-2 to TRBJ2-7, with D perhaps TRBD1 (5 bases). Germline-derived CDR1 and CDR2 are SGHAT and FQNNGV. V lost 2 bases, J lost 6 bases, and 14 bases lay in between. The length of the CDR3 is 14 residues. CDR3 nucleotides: TGTGCCAGCAGCTTAATCCTAGGGGTCGCCGAGCAGTACTTC. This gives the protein CASSLILGVAEQYF. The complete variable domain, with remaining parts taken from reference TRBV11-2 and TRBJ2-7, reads EAGVAQSPRYKIIEKRQSVAFWCNPISGHATLYWYQQILGQGPKLLIQFQNNGVVDDSQLPKDRFSAERLKGVDSTLKIQPAKLEDSAVYLCASSLILGVAEQYFGPGTRLTVT.

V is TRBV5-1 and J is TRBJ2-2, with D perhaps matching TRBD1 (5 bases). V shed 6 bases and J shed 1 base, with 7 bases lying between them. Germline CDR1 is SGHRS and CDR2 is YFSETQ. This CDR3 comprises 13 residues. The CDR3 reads CASTQGNTGELFF. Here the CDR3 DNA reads TGCGCCAGCACTCAGGGGAACACCGGGGAGCTGTTTTTT.

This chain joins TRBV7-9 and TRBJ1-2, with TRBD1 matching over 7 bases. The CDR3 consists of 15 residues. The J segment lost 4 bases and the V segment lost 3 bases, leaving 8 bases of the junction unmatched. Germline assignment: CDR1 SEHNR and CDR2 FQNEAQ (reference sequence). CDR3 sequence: CASSLRGNRGYGYTF. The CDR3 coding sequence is TGTGCCAGCAGCTTGAGAGGGAACAGGGGCTATGGCTACACCTTC.

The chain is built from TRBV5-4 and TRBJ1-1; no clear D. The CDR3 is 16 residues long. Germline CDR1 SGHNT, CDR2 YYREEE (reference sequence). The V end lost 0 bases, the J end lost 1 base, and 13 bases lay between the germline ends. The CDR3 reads CASSLEPGRENTEAFF. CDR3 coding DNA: TGTGCCAGCAGCTTGGAGCCCGGACGGGAGAACACTGAAGCTTTCTTT.

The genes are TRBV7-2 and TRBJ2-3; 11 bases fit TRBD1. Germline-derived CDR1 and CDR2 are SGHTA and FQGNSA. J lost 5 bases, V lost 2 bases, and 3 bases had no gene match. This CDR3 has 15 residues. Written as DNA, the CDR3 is TGTGCCAGCAGCTTAAGGACAGGGGGCCAAGATACGCAGTATTTT. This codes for CASSLRTGGQDTQYF.

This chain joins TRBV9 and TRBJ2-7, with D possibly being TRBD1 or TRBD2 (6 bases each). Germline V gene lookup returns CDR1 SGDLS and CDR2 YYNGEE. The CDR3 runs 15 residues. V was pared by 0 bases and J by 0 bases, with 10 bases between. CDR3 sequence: CASSVAGGPSYEQYF. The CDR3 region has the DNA TGTGCCAGCAGCGTAGCCGGGGGCCCCTCCTACGAGCAGTACTTC.

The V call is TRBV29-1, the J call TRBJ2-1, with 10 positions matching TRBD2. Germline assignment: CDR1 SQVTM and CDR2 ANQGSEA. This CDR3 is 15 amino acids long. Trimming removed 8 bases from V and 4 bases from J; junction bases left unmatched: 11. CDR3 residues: CSPFGGLASYNEQFF. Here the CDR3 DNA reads TGCAGCCCGTTCGGGGGACTAGCGAGTTACAATGAGCAGTTCTTC.

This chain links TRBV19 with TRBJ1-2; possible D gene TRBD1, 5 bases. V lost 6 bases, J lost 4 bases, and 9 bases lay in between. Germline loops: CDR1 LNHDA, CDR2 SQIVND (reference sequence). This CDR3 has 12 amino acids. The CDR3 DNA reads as TGTGCCAGTAGAGCGGGGGTCTATGGCTACACCTTC. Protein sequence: CASRAGVYGYTF.

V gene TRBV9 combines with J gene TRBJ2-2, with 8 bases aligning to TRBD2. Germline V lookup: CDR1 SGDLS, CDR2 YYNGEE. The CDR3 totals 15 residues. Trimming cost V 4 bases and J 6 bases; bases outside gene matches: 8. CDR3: CASSPELREAGELFF. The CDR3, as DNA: TGTGCCAGCAGCCCCGAGTTGCGGGAGGCCGGGGAGCTGTTTTTT.

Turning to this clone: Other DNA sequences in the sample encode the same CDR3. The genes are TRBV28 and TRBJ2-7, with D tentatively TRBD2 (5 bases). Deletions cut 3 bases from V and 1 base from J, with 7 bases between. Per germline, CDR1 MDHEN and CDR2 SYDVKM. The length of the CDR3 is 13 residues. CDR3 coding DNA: TGTGCCAGCAGTTTGGGGAGATCCTACGAGCAGTACTTC. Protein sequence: CASSLGRSYEQYF.